These 25 T cell receptor beta chains share one sample of origin, sequenced in a study of T cells after yellow fever vaccination. TCRdb re-called the 5' RACE reads with MiXCR, one entry per CDR3 protein. Counted here are 450,000 to 550,000 distinct CDR3 sequences, roughly 19% occurring once; the ten biggest clones make up 14%. This specimen consisted of PBMCs, obtained 15 days after the yellow fever booster vaccination. These TCRs come from a man aged 25-45 years who received the YFV17D yellow fever vaccine.

In this sample, this clonotype turned up a few times. The chain uses TRBV11-2 and TRBJ2-1, with D possibly TRBD2 on 6 matching bases. CDR3 size: 15 residues. Germline loops: CDR1 SGHAT, CDR2 FQNNGV. V dropped 4 bases and J dropped 8 bases, with 18 bases sitting between them. Here the CDR3 reads CASSSLFPGVHEQFF. CDR3 sequence (DNA): TGTGCCAGCAGCTCCCTCTTCCCGGGAGTCCATGAGCAGTTCTTC.

This clonotype was observed a handful of times. The chain uses TRBV4-3 and TRBJ2-5, with D possibly matching TRBD2 (6 bases). The V end lost 0 bases, the J end lost 4 bases, and 9 bases lay between the germline ends. From germline, CDR1 is LGHNA and CDR2 YSLEER. The CDR3 spans 14 residues. CDR3 nucleotide sequence: TGCGCCAGCAGCCAAGAAAGGGAGGTAGAGACCCAGTACTTC. Amino acid sequence: CASSQEREVETQYF.

J is TRBJ2-1 and V is TRBV10-2; the D is unclear. There are 13 residues in the CDR3. The germline V gene has CDR1 WSHSY and CDR2 SAAADI. The ends were cut back, 3 bases at V and 4 bases at J, with 7 bases in the middle. The CDR3 region is CASSDGGYNEQFF. The CDR3 DNA reads as TGCGCCAGCAGTGATGGTGGATACAATGAGCAGTTCTTC.

V usage is TRBV20-1 and J usage is TRBJ1-1, with D maybe TRBD1 (6 bases). Germline V gene data show CDR1 as DFQATT and CDR2 as SNEGSKA (reference sequence). The ends were cut back, 2 bases at V and 3 bases at J, with 10 bases in the middle. The CDR3 consists of 13 residues. CDR3 loop: CSARREGDTEAFF. CDR3 DNA: TGCAGTGCTAGAAGAGAGGGGGACACTGAAGCTTTCTTT.

This clonotype was recorded a few times. V and J are TRBV6-5 and TRBJ2-3; D remains ambiguous. This CDR3 region has 14 residues. V shed 2 bases and J shed 2 bases, with 8 bases lying between them. The germline CDR1 and CDR2 sequences are MNHEY and SVGAGI. The CDR3 DNA is TGTGCCAGCAGTTACCCAGAACACACAGATACGCAGTATTTT. This gives the protein CASSYPEHTDTQYF.

This clonotype turned up a few times. The chain carries TRBV6-2 or TRBV6-3 and TRBJ2-1, with 8 bases aligning to TRBD1. The CDR3 length is 15 residues. Germline V lookup: CDR1 MNHEY, CDR2 SVGEGT. Trimming took 5 bases from V and 8 from J; bases not matched to a gene: 11. The CDR3 spells CASSGQTGVGDEQFF. CDR3 DNA: TGTGCCAGCAGTGGGCAGACAGGGGTCGGTGATGAGCAGTTCTTC.

This clonotype was found a few times. J is TRBJ2-3 and V is TRBV6-2 or TRBV6-3; D is unresolved. V shed 1 base and J shed 0 bases, with 11 bases lying between them. The CDR3 has 16 residues. The germline V gene encodes CDR1 MNHEY and CDR2 SVGEGT. The CDR3: CASSYLRGESTDTQYF. The CDR3 DNA sequence: TGTGCCAGCAGTTACTTACGCGGAGAGAGCACAGATACGCAGTATTTT.

The V gene is TRBV6-2 or TRBV6-3, the J gene TRBJ2-5; possible D gene TRBD2, 6 bases. Deletions cut 6 bases from V and 3 bases from J, with 11 bases between. This CDR3 is built from 13 residues. Germline CDR1 and CDR2: MNHEY and SVGEGT. The CDR3 loop is CASRETSKETQYF. CDR3 sequence (DNA): TGTGCCAGCAGAGAGACTAGTAAAGAGACCCAGTACTTC.

This clonotype was recorded many times. This chain connects TRBV10-3 to TRBJ2-3; 8 nucleotides line up with TRBD2. This CDR3 contains 16 residues. The trim removed 6 bases at V and 3 bases at J, leaving 11 bases unmatched. Germline V gives CDR1 ENHRY, CDR2 SYGVKD. In DNA form, the CDR3 reads TGTGCCATCAGCCATAGCGGGACAATCGGTACAGATACGCAGTATTTT. Translation: CAISHSGTIGTDTQYF.

The chain joins TRBV15 to TRBJ2-1; 16 bases line up with TRBD2. Germline V lookup: CDR1 LNHNV, CDR2 YYDKDF (reference sequence). With V trimmed by 5 bases and J by 9 bases, 7 bases remained unmatched. The CDR3 consists of 16 residues. In DNA form, the CDR3 reads TGTGCCACCAGCGGAGGAGGGACTAGCGGGAGGGTTGAGCAGTTCTTC. Translated: CATSGGGTSGRVEQFF.

The rearrangement joins TRBV5-1 to TRBJ2-3; 9 bases align to TRBD2. CDR1 and CDR2 (germline): SGHRS, YFSETQ. The CDR3 has 15 residues. V lost 3 bases, J lost 4 bases, and 6 bases stayed unmatched. CDR3 sequence (DNA): TGCGCCAGCAGCTCAGCGGGGACTAGCCCAGATACGCAGTATTTT. Its translation: CASSSAGTSPDTQYF.

This clonotype has a handful of counts. The rearrangement joins TRBV5-1 to TRBJ2-1, with D unresolved. Germline V gives CDR1 SGHRS, CDR2 YFSETQ. This CDR3 is 15 amino acids long. Trimming shortened V by 1 base and J by 4 bases, and 12 bases separated the two germline ends. The CDR3 region has the DNA TGCGCCAGCAGCTTGTCGCGGAGACCTTACAATGAGCAGTTCTTC. This encodes CASSLSRRPYNEQFF.

A few counts support this clonotype. V is TRBV4-3 and J is TRBJ2-7; tentatively, D is TRBD1 (5 bases). Germline CDR1 is LGHNA and CDR2 is YSLEER. The CDR3 sequence is 14 residues long. The ends were cut back, 0 bases at V and 2 bases at J, with 8 bases in the middle. The CDR3 protein is CASSQETGPYEQYF. DNA of the CDR3: TGCGCCAGCAGCCAAGAAACAGGACCCTACGAGCAGTACTTC.

The chain is built from TRBV11-2 and TRBJ2-5; 10 bases are shared with TRBD2. Germline CDR1 reads SGHAT; CDR2 reads FQNNGV. V dropped 5 bases and J dropped 0; count of bases not matched to a gene: 15. This CDR3 is built from 19 residues. CDR3 sequence: CASSTRTSGRRIYQETQYF. DNA of the CDR3: TGTGCCAGCAGCACCCGGACTAGCGGACGTCGCATTTACCAAGAGACCCAGTACTTC. The full variable domain, rest sourced from reference TRBV11-2 and TRBJ2-5, is EAGVAQSPRYKIIEKRQSVAFWCNPISGHATLYWYQQILGQGPKLLIQFQNNGVVDDSQLPKDRFSAERLKGVDSTLKIQPAKLEDSAVYLCASSTRTSGRRIYQETQYFGPGTRLLVL.

The V and J genes are TRBV19 and TRBJ2-5, with D perhaps TRBD2 (5 bases). Trimming removed 3 bases at V and 4 bases at J, with 9 bases between. This CDR3 spans 13 amino acids. Germline V gene sequence: CDR1 LNHDA, CDR2 SQIVND (reference sequence). CDR3 bases: TGTGCCAGTAGTATCGACGGGATAGAGACCCAGTACTTC. It encodes CASSIDGIETQYF.

The chain combines TRBV11-2 with TRBJ2-1; the match to TRBD2 covers 10 bases. Trimming removed 2 bases from V and 3 bases from J; junction bases left unmatched: 10. The CDR3 covers 18 residues. Germline V gene sequence: CDR1 SGHAT, CDR2 FQNNGV. CDR3 coding DNA: TGTGCCAGCAGCTTAATTGGGAGCGGGAGGGCCCTCTACAATGAGCAGTTCTTC. Encoded protein: CASSLIGSGRALYNEQFF.

This clonotype occurred a few times. The chain carries TRBV6-5 and TRBJ2-7; possible D gene TRBD2, 7 bases. This CDR3 has 15 amino acids. V lost 0 bases to trimming and J lost 5 bases, with 14 bases between them. CDR1 and CDR2 from the germline V gene are MNHEY and SVGAGI. CDR3 amino acids: CASSYSGGAADEQYF. The CDR3 DNA follows: TGTGCCAGCAGTTACTCGGGGGGGGCAGCAGACGAGCAGTACTTC.

This clonotype was found many times. This rearrangement joins TRBV7-9 to TRBJ2-1; 7 bases are a match to TRBD2. The germline CDR1 and CDR2 sequences are SEHNR and FQNEAQ (reference sequence). The CDR3 covers 13 residues. V trimming: 5 bases; J trimming: 7 bases; junction bases outside the gene matches: 5. The CDR3 nucleotides read TGTGCCAGCAGCCCGCTAGCGGATAATGAGCAGTTCTTC. This gives the protein CASSPLADNEQFF.

The chain is built from TRBV27 and TRBJ2-1; D is undetermined. Germline-derived CDR1 and CDR2 are MNHEY and SMNVEV (reference sequence). The CDR3 is 13 residues long. The V and J ends lost 5 bases and 3 bases respectively, with 8 bases between them. The CDR3: CASSQALYNEQFF. The CDR3 coding sequence is TGTGCCAGCAGTCAGGCCCTCTACAATGAGCAGTTCTTC.

V gene TRBV6-2 or TRBV6-3 combines with J gene TRBJ2-5; 11 positions match TRBD2. Germline V gene sequence: CDR1 MNHEY, CDR2 SVGEGT. Unmatched junction bases numbered 9, after V lost 0 bases and J lost 3 bases. The CDR3 consists of 18 residues. Here the CDR3 DNA reads TGTGCCAGCAGTTACTCGGAGTTTAGCGGGAGGGAGAAAGAGACCCAGTACTTC. This translates into CASSYSEFSGREKETQYF.

The chain uses TRBV6-5 and TRBJ2-1, with D perhaps TRBD2 (6 bases). Germline V gene lookup returns CDR1 MNHEY and CDR2 SVGAGI. V lost 0 bases and J lost 2, with 17 bases in between. The CDR3 totals 18 residues. This CDR3 reads CASSYSRSGVGAYNEQFF. As DNA, the CDR3 is TGTGCCAGCAGTTACTCGAGGTCGGGAGTAGGGGCCTACAATGAGCAGTTCTTC.

In its sample, this clonotype was seen a few times. The chain recombines TRBV28 with TRBJ2-5, with D perhaps TRBD1 (5 bases). V was cut by 5 bases and J by 5 bases, with 15 bases left in between. This CDR3 is built from 14 residues. Germline V gene sequence: CDR1 MDHEN, CDR2 SYDVKM. CDR3 protein: CASSGAAYGETQYF. CDR3 bases: TGTGCCAGCAGTGGGGCAGCCTACGGGGAGACCCAGTACTTC.

This clonotype turned up a few times. The chain joins TRBV5-1 to TRBJ2-7; D may be TRBD1 (6 bases). Trimming removed 1 base from V and 0 bases from J, with 14 bases in between. CDR3 size: 16 residues. Germline V gives CDR1 SGHRS, CDR2 YFSETQ. CDR3 loop: CASSLTRTVSSYEQYF. In DNA, the CDR3 is TGCGCCAGCAGCTTGACGAGGACAGTGAGCTCCTACGAGCAGTACTTC.

This clonotype was recorded a few times. The rearrangement links TRBV27 to TRBJ1-4, with D hard to call. Trimming took 7 bases from V and 8 from J, leaving 17 bases between them. The V gene's germline CDR1 is MNHEY and CDR2 SMNVEV (reference sequence). CDR3 length: 14 amino acids. CDR3: CASTQGGRSEKLFF. The CDR3 coding sequence is TGTGCCAGCACCCAAGGAGGGAGGTCGGAAAAACTGTTTTTT.

In this sample, this clonotype turned up a few times. The chain uses TRBV6-1 and TRBJ2-7; unclear D gene. Germline loops: CDR1 MNHNS, CDR2 SASEGT. The CDR3 has 13 residues. V was cut by 8 bases and J by 0 bases, with 11 bases left in between. The CDR3 nucleotides read TGTGCCAGCTCGAAACAGCCCTCCTACGAGCAGTACTTC. Protein: CASSKQPSYEQYF.